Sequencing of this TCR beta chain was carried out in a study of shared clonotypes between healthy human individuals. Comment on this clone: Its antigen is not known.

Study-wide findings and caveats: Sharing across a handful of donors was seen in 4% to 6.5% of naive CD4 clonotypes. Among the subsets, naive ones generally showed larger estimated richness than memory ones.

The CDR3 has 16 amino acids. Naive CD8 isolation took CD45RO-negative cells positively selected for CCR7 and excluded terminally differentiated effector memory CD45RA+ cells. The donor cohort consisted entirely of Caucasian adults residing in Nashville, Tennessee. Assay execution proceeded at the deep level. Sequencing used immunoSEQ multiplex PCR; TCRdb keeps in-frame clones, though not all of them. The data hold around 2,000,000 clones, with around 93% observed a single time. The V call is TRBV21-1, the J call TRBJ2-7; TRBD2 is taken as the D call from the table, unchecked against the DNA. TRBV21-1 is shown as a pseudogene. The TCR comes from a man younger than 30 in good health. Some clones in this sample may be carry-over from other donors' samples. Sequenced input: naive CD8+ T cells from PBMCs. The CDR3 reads CASSKADRRESYEQYF. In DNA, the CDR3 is TGTGCCAGCAGCAAAGCTGATCGGCGGGAGTCCTACGAGCAGTACTTC.